A single sample is the source of the 21 T cell receptor beta chains below, sequenced in a study of blood T cells in healthy people across ages. For the second PCR, which ran for roughly 6 to 12 cycles, a sample-barcoded 5' primer and a J-beta primer mix were used. A single record per CDR3 protein comes from TCRdb applying MiXCR to the 5' RACE reads. Among under 2 million distinct CDR3 sequences, approximately 32% were seen once, and the ten largest hold 10% to 12%. Sequencing was carried out using blood. These receptor sequences come from a woman aged 30 to 39 in good health.

V gene TRBV7-8 combines with J gene TRBJ2-1; possibly TRBD1 or TRBD2 for D (6 bases each). Germline V gene lookup returns CDR1 SGHVS and CDR2 FQNEAQ. V was trimmed by 3 bases and J by 6 bases, leaving 15 bases between them. The CDR3 runs 15 residues. This CDR3 reads CASSLGAGRVNEQFF. The DNA of the CDR3 is TGTGCCAGCAGCTTGGGGGCGGGACGGGTCAATGAGCAGTTCTTC.

This clonotype has ten or more counts. This chain links TRBV4-1 with TRBJ2-1, with TRBD2 identical over 7 bases. The CDR3 consists of 16 residues. The germline V gene encodes CDR1 MGHRA and CDR2 YSYEKL. V shed 0 bases, J shed 7 bases, and the junction held 9 bases outside the gene matches. The CDR3, as DNA: TGCGCCAGCAGCCAAGATCTCCCGGGAGGACGGAATGAGCAGTTCTTC. This encodes CASSQDLPGGRNEQFF.

This clonotype was counted only a few times. V usage is TRBV7-9 and J usage is TRBJ2-7; D possibly matches TRBD1 or TRBD2 (5 bases each). The CDR3 is 14 residues long. The germline gives CDR1 SEHNR, CDR2 FQNEAQ (reference sequence). Trimming left V 5 bases short and J 9 bases short, with 20 bases between. This CDR3 reads CASSLGTDLRGQYF. Here the CDR3 DNA reads TGTGCCAGCAGCCTCGGGACCGACCTACGAGGGCAGTACTTC.

Comments on this clonotype: This may be a read error: a much more frequent sequence differs by one nucleotide. This chain uses TRBV12-3 or TRBV12-4 with TRBJ2-5; tentatively, D is TRBD1 (5 bases). The V end lost 2 bases, the J end lost 7 bases, and 11 bases lay between the germline ends. The CDR3 contains 13 residues. This CDR3 reads CASSLRPRGTQYF. CDR3 nucleotide sequence: TGTGCCAGCAGTTTACGGCCTAGGGGGACCCAGTACTTC.

This clonotype has a handful of counts. This rearrangement joins TRBV11-2 to TRBJ2-1; 15 bases map to TRBD2. This CDR3 has 18 amino acids. V lost 4 bases to trimming and J lost 5 bases; unmatched junction nucleotides: 9. Germline CDR1 and CDR2: SGHAT and FQNNGV. The CDR3 sequence is CASSSPPGLAGGNNEQFF. CDR3 nucleotides: TGTGCCAGCAGCTCCCCCCCGGGACTAGCGGGGGGAAACAATGAGCAGTTCTTC.

This clonotype appeared many times. The genes are TRBV29-1 and TRBJ2-3; D gene ambiguous. From germline, CDR1 is SQVTM and CDR2 ANQGSEA. There are 14 residues in the CDR3. Trimming cost V 4 bases and J 2 bases, with 13 bases left between them. The CDR3 nucleotides read TGCAGCGTTGTTGGTCTGTTCTCCACAGATACGCAGTATTTT. Translating gives CSVVGLFSTDTQYF.

There are many counts of this clonotype. This rearrangement joins TRBV29-1 to TRBJ2-1, with 14 nucleotides matching TRBD2. The ends lost 3 bases at V and 8 bases at J; junction bases unmatched: 3. Germline lookup yields CDR1 SQVTM and CDR2 ANQGSEA. This CDR3 is 14 amino acids long. CDR3 amino acids: CSVETSGGADEQFF. The CDR3, as DNA: TGCAGCGTTGAGACTAGCGGGGGGGCAGATGAGCAGTTCTTC.

The rearrangement joins TRBV6-1 to TRBJ2-5; D not certain. From germline, CDR1 is MNHNS and CDR2 SASEGT. This CDR3 contains 11 residues. CDR3 sequence reads: CASTRQETQYF. For the CDR3, the DNA is TGTGCTTCGACACGCCAAGAGACCCAGTACTTC.

V usage is TRBV13 and J usage is TRBJ2-5, with 9 nucleotides matching TRBD2. J lost 5 bases, V lost 5 bases, and 9 bases had no gene match. This CDR3 contains 15 residues. The germline V gene encodes CDR1 PRHDT and CDR2 FYEKMQ (reference sequence). CDR3 protein: CASSPSLAGRETQYF. CDR3 DNA: TGTGCCAGCAGCCCCTCGCTAGCGGGGCGGGAGACCCAGTACTTC.

The chain links TRBV6-5 to TRBJ1-1; D ambiguous. The CDR3 length is 15 residues. The germline V gene has CDR1 MNHEY and CDR2 SVGAGI. V gave up 0 bases and J gave up 4 bases, with 12 bases separating them. The CDR3 bases are TGTGCCAGCAGTTACTCCTATGAGAGTCTCACTGAAGCTTTCTTT. Translated: CASSYSYESLTEAFF.

The rearrangement uses TRBV28 and TRBJ2-7; D might be TRBD1 (5 bases). Trimming left V 8 bases short and J 4 bases short, with 21 bases between. Germline assignment: CDR1 MDHEN and CDR2 SYDVKM. CDR3 length equals 15 residues. The CDR3 sequence: CASHQQGPAPYEQYF. The CDR3, as DNA: TGTGCCAGCCACCAGCAGGGTCCGGCCCCTTACGAGCAGTACTTC.

This clonotype has only a few counts. The rearrangement uses TRBV6-6 and TRBJ2-1; no clear D gene. The germline V gene has CDR1 MNHNY and CDR2 SVGAGI (reference sequence). The germline V and J ends were trimmed by 2 bases and 7 bases, with 12 bases remaining between them. The CDR3 has 14 residues. CDR3 bases: TGTGCCAGCAGTTACGAGGACCCCCAGAATGAGCAGTTCTTC. Translating gives CASSYEDPQNEQFF.

The chain employs TRBV2 and TRBJ2-7; tentative D call: TRBD2 (6 bases). CDR3 length equals 14 residues. The V gene lost 6 bases and the J gene lost 4 bases, with 16 bases spanning the gap. The germline V gene encodes CDR1 SNHLY and CDR2 FYNNEI. This CDR3 is CASREGTEFYEQYF. In nucleotides, the CDR3 is TGTGCCAGCAGGGAGGGGACGGAATTTTACGAGCAGTACTTC. The whole variable domain, remainder taken from reference TRBV2 and TRBJ2-7, is EPEVTQTPSHQVTQMGQEVILRCVPISNHLYFYWYRQILGQKVEFLVSFYNNEISEKSEIFDDQFSVERPDGSNFTLKIRSTKLEDSAMYFCASREGTEFYEQYFGPGTRLTVT.

The rearrangement links TRBV20-1 to TRBJ2-1; TRBD2 is a possible D gene (6 bases). V shed 6 bases and J shed 12 bases, with 21 bases lying between them. Germline-derived CDR1 and CDR2 are DFQATT and SNEGSKA (reference sequence). The CDR3 has 13 amino acids. The CDR3: CSAAGPIVRVQFF. The CDR3 DNA follows: TGCAGTGCGGCGGGGCCGATTGTTCGGGTGCAGTTCTTC.

This clonotype was counted ten times or more. The V and J genes are TRBV29-1 and TRBJ1-6; D not certain. The CDR3 is made up of 13 amino acids. From germline, CDR1 is SQVTM and CDR2 ANQGSEA. The V gene lost 4 bases and the J gene lost 7 bases, with 11 bases spanning the gap. As DNA, the CDR3 is TGCAGCGTTGCGCAGGAGCTCAATTCACCCCTCCACTTT. Translating it yields CSVAQELNSPLHF.

The V and J genes are TRBV6-4 and TRBJ2-5; D may match TRBD1 or TRBD2 (6 bases each). CDR3 length equals 17 residues. Germline lookup yields CDR1 MRHNA and CDR2 SNTAGT. The V gene lost 1 base and the J gene lost 7 bases, with 22 bases spanning the gap. CDR3 coding DNA: TGTGCCAGCAGTGACTTTGGGGAACGGGGGCGGAGAGGGACCCAGTACTTC. It codes for CASSDFGERGRRGTQYF.

This clonotype appeared a few times. The chain employs TRBV20-1 and TRBJ2-7; 14 bases are a match to TRBD2. The CDR3 is made up of 18 amino acids. CDR1 DFQATT and CDR2 SNEGSKA come from the germline V gene (reference sequence). Trimming removed 0 bases from V and 0 bases from J; junction bases left unmatched: 7. The CDR3 is CSARDRTSGRTVSYEQYF. The CDR3 DNA is TGCAGTGCTAGAGATAGGACTAGCGGGAGGACGGTCTCCTACGAGCAGTACTTC.

The chain combines TRBV7-8 with TRBJ2-3; no clear D gene. CDR3 length: 13 residues. V lost 5 bases and J lost 5, with 11 bases in between. Germline V lookup: CDR1 SGHVS, CDR2 FQNEAQ. CDR3 sequence: CASSLPVGDTQYF. CDR3 nucleotide sequence: TGTGCCAGCAGCCTTCCGGTGGGAGATACGCAGTATTTT.

V and J are TRBV20-1 and TRBJ2-7, with D possibly being TRBD2 (6 bases). V was cut by 6 bases and J by 6 bases, with 24 bases left in between. Per germline, CDR1 DFQATT and CDR2 SNEGSKA (reference sequence). The CDR3 totals 15 residues. Here the CDR3 DNA reads TGCAGTGCCCTTCAACTAGCTCCGCCTTTCTTCGAGCAGTACTTC. It specifies CSALQLAPPFFEQYF.

The CDR3 bases are TGTGCCAGCAGTCTTGGGGGGGGAGCCAGCGAGCAGTACTTC. Its protein product is CASSLGGGASEQYF. This chain uses TRBV7-9 with TRBJ2-7; 7 bases align to TRBD2. Germline CDR1 and CDR2: SEHNR and FQNEAQ (reference sequence). The CDR3 covers 14 residues. J gave up 6 bases and V 6 bases, and 11 bases lay outside the gene matches.

The CDR3 coding sequence is TGTGCCAGCAGTCCTTGGGGCGGGGGAGACAATGAGCAGTTCTTC. This encodes CASSPWGGGDNEQFF. The V call is TRBV6-5, the J call TRBJ2-1; TRBD2 aligns across 7 bases. Germline V gives CDR1 MNHEY, CDR2 SVGAGI. J was trimmed by 5 bases and V by 5 bases; bases with no gene match: 9. The CDR3 extends over 15 amino acids.